This TCR beta chain stems from a study of beta chain features in type 1 diabetes. Only one count was recorded for this clone. The CDR3 is made up of 11 amino acids. Looked up from germline, CDR1 is ENHRY and CDR2 is SYGVKD. V was shortened by 8 bases and J by 4 bases, with 9 bases between the two germline ends. Every bit of the isolated RNA underwent reverse transcription, so sequencing read expressed TCRB transcripts. Libraries were prepared by immunoSEQ multiplex PCR; TCRdb keeps only in-frame clonotypes and omits some of them. Of hundreds of thousands of clones listed, approximately 30% were seen once; the top ten hold about 0.065%.

Sequences were obtained from naive CD4+ T cells from blood. This clonotype originated in a man between 18 and 35 years old in good health. V usage is TRBV10-3 and J usage is TRBJ2-7; weak D call: TRBD2 (6 bases). CDR3 coding DNA: TGTGCCATCTCGCGGGATTACGAGCAGTACTTC. As protein: CAISRDYEQYF.